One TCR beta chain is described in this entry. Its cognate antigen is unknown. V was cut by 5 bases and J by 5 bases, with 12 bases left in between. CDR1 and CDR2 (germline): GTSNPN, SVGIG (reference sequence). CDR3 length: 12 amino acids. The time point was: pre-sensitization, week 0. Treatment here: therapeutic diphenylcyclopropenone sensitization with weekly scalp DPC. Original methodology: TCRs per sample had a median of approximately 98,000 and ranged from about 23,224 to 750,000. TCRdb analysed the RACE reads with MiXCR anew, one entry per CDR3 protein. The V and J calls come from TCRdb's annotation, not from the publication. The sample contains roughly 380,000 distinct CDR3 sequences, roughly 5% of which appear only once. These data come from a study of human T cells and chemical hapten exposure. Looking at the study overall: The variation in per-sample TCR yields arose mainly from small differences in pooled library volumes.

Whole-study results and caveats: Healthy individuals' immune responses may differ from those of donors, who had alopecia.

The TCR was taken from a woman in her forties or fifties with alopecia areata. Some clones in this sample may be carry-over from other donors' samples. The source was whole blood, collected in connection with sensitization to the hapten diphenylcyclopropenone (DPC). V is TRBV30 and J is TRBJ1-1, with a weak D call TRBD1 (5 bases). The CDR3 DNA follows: TGTGCCTGGGGGTCTGGGGGGACTGAAGCTTTCTTT. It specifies CAWGSGGTEAFF.